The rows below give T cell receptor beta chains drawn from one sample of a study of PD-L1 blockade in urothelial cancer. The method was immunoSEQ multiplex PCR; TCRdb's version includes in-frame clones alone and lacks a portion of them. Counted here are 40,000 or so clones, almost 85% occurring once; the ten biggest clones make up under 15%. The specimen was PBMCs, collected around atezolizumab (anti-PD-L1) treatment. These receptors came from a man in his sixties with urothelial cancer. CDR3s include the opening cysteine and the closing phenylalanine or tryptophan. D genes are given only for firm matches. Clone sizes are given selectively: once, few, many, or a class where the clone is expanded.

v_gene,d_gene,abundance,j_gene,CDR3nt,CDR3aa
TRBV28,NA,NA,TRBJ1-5,TGTGCCAGCAGTTTATACGGGGTGGAGCCCCAGCATTTT,CASSLYGVEPQHF
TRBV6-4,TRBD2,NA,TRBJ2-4,TGTGCCAGCAGTGAATCTCTAGCGGGGTTAGCCAAAAACATTCAGTACTTC,CASSESLAGLAKNIQYF
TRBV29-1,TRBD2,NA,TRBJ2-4,TGCAGCGTTGAAGATCTTCGGGGGGGCTCGGACAGAAACATTCAGTACTTC,CSVEDLRGGSDRNIQYF
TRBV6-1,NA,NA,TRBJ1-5,TGTGCCAGCAGTGTCAGGGCTGGAGAAAATCAGCCCCAGCATTTT,CASSVRAGENQPQHF
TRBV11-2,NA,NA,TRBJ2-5,TGTGCCAGCAGCTTAGTGGGCAGCCAAGAGACCCAGTACTTC,CASSLVGSQETQYF
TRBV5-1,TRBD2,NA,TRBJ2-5,TGCGCCAGTGGTCCGGGACTAGCCGTAGAGACCCAGTACTTC,CASGPGLAVETQYF
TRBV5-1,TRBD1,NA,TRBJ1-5,TGCGCCAGCAGCATAGGACAGGTCCATAGCAATCAGCCCCAGCATTTT,CASSIGQVHSNQPQHF
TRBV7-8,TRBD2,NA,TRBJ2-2,TGTGCCAGCAGCCCACCTAGCGGGACCCCCGGGGAGCTGTTTTTT,CASSPPSGTPGELFF
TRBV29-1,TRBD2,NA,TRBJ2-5,TGCAGCGTTGATGGGGGGGATAGCGGGAGCGGAGAGACCCAGTACTTC,CSVDGGDSGSGETQYF
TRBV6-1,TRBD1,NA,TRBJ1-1,TGTGCCAGCGCAGGGGGCTGGGTGAACACTGAAGCTTTCTTT,CASAGGWVNTEAFF
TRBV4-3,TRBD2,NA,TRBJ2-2,TGCGCCAGCAGCCAAGACTCAATAGCGGGAGCGAACACCGGGGAGCTGTTTTTT,CASSQDSIAGANTGELFF
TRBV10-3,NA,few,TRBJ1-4,TGTGCCATCAGTGAACGGGGGGTGAATGAAAAACTGTTTTTT,CAISERGVNEKLFF
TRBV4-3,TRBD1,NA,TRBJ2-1,TGCGCCAGCAGCCTTCGGACAGGGGACTATGAGCAGTTCTTC,CASSLRTGDYEQFF
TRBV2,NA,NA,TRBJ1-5,TGTGCCAGCAGGGTCGGTCATTTGGATCAGCCCCAGCATTTT,CASRVGHLDQPQHF
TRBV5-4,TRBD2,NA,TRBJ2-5,TGTGCCAGCAGCAAGGGGACTAGCCGGGAGACCCAGTACTTC,CASSKGTSRETQYF
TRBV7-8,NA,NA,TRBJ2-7,TGTGCCAGCAGCTTATCAGGGGTCGGCTACGAGCAGTACTTC,CASSLSGVGYEQYF
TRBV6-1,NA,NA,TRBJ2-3,TGTGCCAGCAGTGAAATTCAGGGGATCACAGATACGCAGTATTTT,CASSEIQGITDTQYF
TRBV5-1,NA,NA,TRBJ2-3,TGCGCCAGCAGCTTCGGAGCCCTCACAGATACGCAGTATTTT,CASSFGALTDTQYF
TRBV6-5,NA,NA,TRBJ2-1,TGTGCCAGCAGTGCCAGATTGAAGAATGAGCAGTTCTTC,CASSARLKNEQFF
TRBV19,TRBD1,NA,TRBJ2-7,TGTGCCAGTAGTATGGACAGGGGATACGAGCAGTACTTC,CASSMDRGYEQYF
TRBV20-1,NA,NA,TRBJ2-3,TGCAGTGCTCCAGGGGGGGATACGCAGTATTTT,CSAPGGDTQYF
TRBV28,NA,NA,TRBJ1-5,TGTGCCAGCAGTTTAATTTGGTCGGCTGAGCGCCAACGCAATCAGCCCCAGCATTTT,CASSLIWSAERQRNQPQHF
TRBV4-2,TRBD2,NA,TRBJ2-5,TGTGCCAGCAGCCAAGTATCGAGGACTAGCGGGTTGGGGGAGACCCAGTACTTC,CASSQVSRTSGLGETQYF
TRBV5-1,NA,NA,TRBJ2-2,TGCGCCAGCAGCTTGACAGCGAACACCGGGGAGCTGTTTTTT,CASSLTANTGELFF
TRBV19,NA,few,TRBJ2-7,TGTGCCAGTAGTACAGTCCTCTCCTACGAGCAGTACTTC,CASSTVLSYEQYF
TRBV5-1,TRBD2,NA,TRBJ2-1,TGCGCCAGCAGCCCAAAACCTCCGGGACTACTATACAATGAGCAGTTCTTC,CASSPKPPGLLYNEQFF
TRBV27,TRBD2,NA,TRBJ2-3,TGTGCCAGCAGTTCATTAGCGGGGCTACACACAGATACGCAGTATTTT,CASSSLAGLHTDTQYF
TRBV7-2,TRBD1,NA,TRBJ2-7,TGTGCCAGCAGCCCCCGACAGGGGAATGGTATTCAGTACTTC,CASSPRQGNGIQYF
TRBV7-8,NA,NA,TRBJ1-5,TGTGCCAGCAGCTCCCAGGCAGGGTTTCATCAGCCCCAGCATTTT,CASSSQAGFHQPQHF
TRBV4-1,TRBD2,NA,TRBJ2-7,TGCGCCAGCAGCCAAGCGCGGACTAGCGGGAGCGGGGAGCAGTACTTC,CASSQARTSGSGEQYF
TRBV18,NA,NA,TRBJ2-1,TGTGCCAGCTCACGGGAGAAGAGGGTCGGTGAGCAGTTCTTC,CASSREKRVGEQFF
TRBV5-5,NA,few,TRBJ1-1,TGTGCCAGCAGCTTGGGTTCAGGTGAAGCTTTCTTT,CASSLGSGEAFF
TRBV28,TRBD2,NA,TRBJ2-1,TGTGCCAGCAGTTTGCCGGGACTAGCGGGGGCTAATGAGCAGTTCTTC,CASSLPGLAGANEQFF
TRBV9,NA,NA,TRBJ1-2,TGTGCCAGCAGCGGCCCCAGTCGGGACTATGGCTACACCTTC,CASSGPSRDYGYTF
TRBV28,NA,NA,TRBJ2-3,TGTGCCAGCAGTTTTCCAATCACAGATACGCAGTATTTT,CASSFPITDTQYF
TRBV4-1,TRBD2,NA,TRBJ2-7,TGCGCCAGCAGCCAAACCGGGACTAGGATGTACGAGCAGTACTTC,CASSQTGTRMYEQYF
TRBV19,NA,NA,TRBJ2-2,TGTGCCAGTACCCCAAGGGCTAGCATCAGCACCGGGGAGCTGTTTTTT,CASTPRASISTGELFF
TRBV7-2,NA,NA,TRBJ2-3,TGTGCCAGCAGCCGCGATTGGGATACGCAGTATTTT,CASSRDWDTQYF
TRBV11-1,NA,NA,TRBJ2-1,TGTGCCAGCAGCTTAGACGGAGGGAGTGGGCAGTTCTTC,CASSLDGGSGQFF
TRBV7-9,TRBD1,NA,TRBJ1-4,TGTGCCAGCAGCAAACAGGGGGCAAGGGAGAAACTGTTTTTT,CASSKQGAREKLFF
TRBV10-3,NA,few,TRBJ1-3,TGTGCCTCCGGACTGAACTCTGGAAACACCATATATTTT,CASGLNSGNTIYF
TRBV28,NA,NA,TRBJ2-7,TGTGCCAGCAGTCCCCCGGTTAGCGGAGCCTACGAGCAGTACTTC,CASSPPVSGAYEQYF
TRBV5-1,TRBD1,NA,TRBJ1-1,TGCGCCAGCAGCTGGACAGGGAGGACTGAAGCTTTCTTT,CASSWTGRTEAFF
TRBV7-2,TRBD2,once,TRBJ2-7,TGTGCCAGCAGGCAGGCTAGCGGCTACGAGCAGTACTTC,CASRQASGYEQYF
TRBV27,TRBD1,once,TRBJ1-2,TGTGCCAGCCGTAGGGGAGGACAGGGGTGGGACGGCTACACCTTC,CASRRGGQGWDGYTF
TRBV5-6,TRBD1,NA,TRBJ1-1,TGTGCCAGCAGCAACACAGGGGAGACTGAAGCTTTCTTT,CASSNTGETEAFF
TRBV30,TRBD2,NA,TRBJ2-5,TGTGCCTGGAGTGTACTGGCTAGCGGACAAGAGACCCAGTACTTC,CAWSVLASGQETQYF
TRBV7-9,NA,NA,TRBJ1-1,TGTGCCAGCAGCTTAACGGCGGGGAACACTGAAGCTTTCTTT,CASSLTAGNTEAFF
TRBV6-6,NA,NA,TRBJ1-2,TGTGCCAGCAGTTACGGGCCCGGGGAAAACTATGGCTACACCTTC,CASSYGPGENYGYTF
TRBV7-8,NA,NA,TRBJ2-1,TGTGCCAGCAGCCCAGTCGCGGGTAGCTCCTACAATGAGCAGTTCTTC,CASSPVAGSSYNEQFF
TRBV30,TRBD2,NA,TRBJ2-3,TGTGCCAGGACTAGCGGGAGTTCGGATACGCAGTATTTT,CARTSGSSDTQYF
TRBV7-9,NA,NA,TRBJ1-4,NA,CASSLFGTGTALNF
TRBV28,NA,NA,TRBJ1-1,TGTGCCAGCACTTTTGGGGGGGCGAACACTGAAGCTTTCTTT,CASTFGGANTEAFF
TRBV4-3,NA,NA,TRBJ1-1,TGCGCCAGCAGCCAAGAAACAGGAAGAATGAACACTGAAGCTTTCTTT,CASSQETGRMNTEAFF
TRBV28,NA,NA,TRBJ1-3,TGTGCCAGCGAGTTCAGGGGCTCTGGAAACACCATATATTTT,CASEFRGSGNTIYF
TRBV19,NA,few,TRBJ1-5,TGTGCCAGTAGTATTGGAGGTTCAGGGGCTCAGCCCCAGCATTTT,CASSIGGSGAQPQHF
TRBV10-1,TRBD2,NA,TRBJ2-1,TGCGCCAGCAGTGCGGCTAGCGGGGTGTACAATGAGCAGTTCTTC,CASSAASGVYNEQFF
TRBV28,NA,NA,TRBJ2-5,TGTGCCAGCAGTCCATCGGGCCCAAGGGGGGAGACCCAGTACTTC,CASSPSGPRGETQYF
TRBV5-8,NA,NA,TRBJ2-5,TGTGCCAGCAGCCGACAGCAAGAGACCCAGTACTTC,CASSRQQETQYF
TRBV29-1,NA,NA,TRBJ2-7,TGCAGCGCAGGACTAAGCGGATACGAGCAGTACTTC,CSAGLSGYEQYF